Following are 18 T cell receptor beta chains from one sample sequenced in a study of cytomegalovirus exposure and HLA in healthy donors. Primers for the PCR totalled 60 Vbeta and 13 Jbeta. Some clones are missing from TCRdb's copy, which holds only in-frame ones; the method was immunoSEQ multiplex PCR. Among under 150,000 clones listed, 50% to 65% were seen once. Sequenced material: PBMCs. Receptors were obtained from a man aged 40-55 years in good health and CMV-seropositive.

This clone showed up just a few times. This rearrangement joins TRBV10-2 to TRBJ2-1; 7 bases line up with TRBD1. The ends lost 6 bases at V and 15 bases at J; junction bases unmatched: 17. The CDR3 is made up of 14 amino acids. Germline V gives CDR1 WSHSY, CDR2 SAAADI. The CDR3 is CASSDRDSYRAPFF. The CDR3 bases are TGCGCCAGCAGCGACAGGGACAGCTACCGGGCCCCGTTCTTC.

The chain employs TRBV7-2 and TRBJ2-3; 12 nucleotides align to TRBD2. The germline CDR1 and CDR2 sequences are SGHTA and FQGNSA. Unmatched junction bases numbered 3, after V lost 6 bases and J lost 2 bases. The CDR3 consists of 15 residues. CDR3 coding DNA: TGTGCCAGCAGGCTAGCGGGAGGGACCACAGATACGCAGTATTTT. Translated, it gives CASRLAGGTTDTQYF.

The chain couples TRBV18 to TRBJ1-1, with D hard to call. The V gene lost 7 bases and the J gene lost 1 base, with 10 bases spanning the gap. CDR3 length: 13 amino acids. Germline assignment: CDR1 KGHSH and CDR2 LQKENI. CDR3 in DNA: TGTGCCAGCTTACCTGCAGGGAACACTGAAGCTTTCTTT. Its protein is CASLPAGNTEAFF. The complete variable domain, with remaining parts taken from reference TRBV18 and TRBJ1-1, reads NAGVMQNPRHLVRRRGQEARLRCSPMKGHSHVYWYRQLPEEGLKFMVYLQKENIIDESGMPKERFSAEFPKEGPSILRIQQVVRGDSAAYFCASLPAGNTEAFFGQGTRLTVV.

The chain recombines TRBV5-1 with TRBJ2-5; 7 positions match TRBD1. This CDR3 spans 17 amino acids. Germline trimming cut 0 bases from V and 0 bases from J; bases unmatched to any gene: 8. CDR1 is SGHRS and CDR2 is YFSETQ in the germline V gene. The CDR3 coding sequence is TGCGCCAGCAGCTTGGGAACAGGGGTATCGTACCAAGAGACCCAGTACTTC. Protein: CASSLGTGVSYQETQYF.

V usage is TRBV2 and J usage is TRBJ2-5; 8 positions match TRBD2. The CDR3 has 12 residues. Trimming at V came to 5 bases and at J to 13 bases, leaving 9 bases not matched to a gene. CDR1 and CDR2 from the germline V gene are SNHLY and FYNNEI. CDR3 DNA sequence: TGTGCCAGCAGTTACTCTAGCGGGCGGGCGTACTTC. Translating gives CASSYSSGRAYF.

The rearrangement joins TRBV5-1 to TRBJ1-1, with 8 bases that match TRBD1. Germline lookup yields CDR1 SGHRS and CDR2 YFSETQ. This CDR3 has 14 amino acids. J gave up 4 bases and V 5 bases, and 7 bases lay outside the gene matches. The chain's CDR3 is CASSDQGASTEAFF. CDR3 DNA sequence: TGCGCCAGCAGTGATCAGGGGGCAAGCACTGAAGCTTTCTTT.

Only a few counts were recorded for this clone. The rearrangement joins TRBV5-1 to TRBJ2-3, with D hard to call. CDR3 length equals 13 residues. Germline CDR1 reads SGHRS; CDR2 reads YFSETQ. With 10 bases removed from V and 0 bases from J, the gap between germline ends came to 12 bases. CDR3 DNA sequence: TGCGCCGTTCACGTAGAGAGCACAGATACGCAGTATTTT. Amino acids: CAVHVESTDTQYF.

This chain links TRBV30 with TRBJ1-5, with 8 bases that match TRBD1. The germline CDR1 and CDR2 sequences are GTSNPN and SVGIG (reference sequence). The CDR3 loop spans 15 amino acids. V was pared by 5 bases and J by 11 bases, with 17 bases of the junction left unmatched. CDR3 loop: CAWGQGRLGLEAQHF. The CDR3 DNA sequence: TGTGCCTGGGGACAGGGACGGCTGGGTCTTGAGGCCCAGCATTTT.

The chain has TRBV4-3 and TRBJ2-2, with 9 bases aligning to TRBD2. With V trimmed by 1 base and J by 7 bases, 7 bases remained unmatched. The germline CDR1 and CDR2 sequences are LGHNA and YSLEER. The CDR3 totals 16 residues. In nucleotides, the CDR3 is TGCGCCAGCAGCCAAGGACTAGCGGTTGAGGGCGGGGAGCTGTTTTTT. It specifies CASSQGLAVEGGELFF.

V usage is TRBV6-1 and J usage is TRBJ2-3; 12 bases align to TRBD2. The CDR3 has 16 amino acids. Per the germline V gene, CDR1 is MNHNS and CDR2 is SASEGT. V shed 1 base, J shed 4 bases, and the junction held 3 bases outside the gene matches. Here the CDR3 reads CASSEEASGGADTQYF. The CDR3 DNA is TGTGCCAGCAGTGAAGAGGCTAGCGGGGGGGCAGATACGCAGTATTTT.

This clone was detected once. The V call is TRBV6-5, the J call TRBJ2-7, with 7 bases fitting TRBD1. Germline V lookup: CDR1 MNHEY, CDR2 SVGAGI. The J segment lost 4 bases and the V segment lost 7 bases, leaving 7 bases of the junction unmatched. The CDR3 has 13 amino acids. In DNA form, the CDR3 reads TGTGCCAGCAAACAGGGGTTAGAGTACGAGCAGTACTTC. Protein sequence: CASKQGLEYEQYF.

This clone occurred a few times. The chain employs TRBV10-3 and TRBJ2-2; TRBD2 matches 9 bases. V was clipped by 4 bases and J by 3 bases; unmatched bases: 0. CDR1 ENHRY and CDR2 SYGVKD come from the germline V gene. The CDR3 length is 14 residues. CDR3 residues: CAISVAGDTGELFF. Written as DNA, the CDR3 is TGTGCCATCAGTGTAGCGGGAGACACCGGGGAGCTGTTTTTT.

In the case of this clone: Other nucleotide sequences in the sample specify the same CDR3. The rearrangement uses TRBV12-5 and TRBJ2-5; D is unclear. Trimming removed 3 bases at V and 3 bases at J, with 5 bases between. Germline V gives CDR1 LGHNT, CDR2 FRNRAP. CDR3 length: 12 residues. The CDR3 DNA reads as TGTGCTAGTGGTTTTCTAGAAGAGACCCAGTACTTC. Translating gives CASGFLEETQYF.

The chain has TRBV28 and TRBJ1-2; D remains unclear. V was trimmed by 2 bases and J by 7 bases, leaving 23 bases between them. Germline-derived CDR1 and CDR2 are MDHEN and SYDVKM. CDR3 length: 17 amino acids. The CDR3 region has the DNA TGTGCCAGCAGTTTACCTAGCCAGGTCCGGGCGTCGAGTGGCTACACCTTC. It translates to CASSLPSQVRASSGYTF.

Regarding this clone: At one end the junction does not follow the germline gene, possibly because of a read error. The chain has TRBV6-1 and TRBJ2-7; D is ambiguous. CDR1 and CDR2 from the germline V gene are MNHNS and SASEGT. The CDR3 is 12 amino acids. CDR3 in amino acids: CVSSESFYEQYF. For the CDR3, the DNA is TGTGTCAGCAGTGAGTCCTTCTACGAGCAGTACTTC.

In nucleotides, the CDR3 is TGTGCCAGCAGCGATCCAAGGGAGCTTTACAATGAGCAGTTCTTC. Translation gives CASSDPRELYNEQFF. This chain joins TRBV2 and TRBJ2-1; D possibly corresponds to TRBD2 (5 bases). CDR3 length equals 15 residues. V shed 6 bases and J shed 4 bases, with 16 bases lying between them. Germline CDR1 is SNHLY and CDR2 is FYNNEI.

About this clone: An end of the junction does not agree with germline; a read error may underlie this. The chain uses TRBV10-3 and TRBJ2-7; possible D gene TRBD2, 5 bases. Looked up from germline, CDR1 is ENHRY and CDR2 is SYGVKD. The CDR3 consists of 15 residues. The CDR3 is CTISGERSVSYEQYF. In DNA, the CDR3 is TGTACCATCAGTGGAGAACGTAGCGTCTCCTACGAGCAGTACTTC.

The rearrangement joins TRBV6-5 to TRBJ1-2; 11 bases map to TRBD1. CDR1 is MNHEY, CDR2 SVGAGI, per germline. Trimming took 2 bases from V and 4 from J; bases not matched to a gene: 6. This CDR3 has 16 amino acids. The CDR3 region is CASSYLRTGGSYGYTF. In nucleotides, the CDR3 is TGTGCCAGCAGTTACCTAAGGACAGGGGGCAGCTATGGCTACACCTTC.